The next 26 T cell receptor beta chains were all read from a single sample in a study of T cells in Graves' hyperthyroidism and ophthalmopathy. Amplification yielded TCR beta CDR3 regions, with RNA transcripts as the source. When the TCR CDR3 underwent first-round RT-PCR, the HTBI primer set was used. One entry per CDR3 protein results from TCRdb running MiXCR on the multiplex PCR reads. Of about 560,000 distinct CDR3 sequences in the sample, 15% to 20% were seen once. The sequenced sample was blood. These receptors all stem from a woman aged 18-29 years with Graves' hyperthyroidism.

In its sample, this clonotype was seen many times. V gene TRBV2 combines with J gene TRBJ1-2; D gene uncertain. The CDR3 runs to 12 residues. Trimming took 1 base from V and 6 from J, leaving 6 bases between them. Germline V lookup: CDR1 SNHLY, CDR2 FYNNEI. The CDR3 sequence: CASSEGGNGYTF. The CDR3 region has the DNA TGTGCCAGCAGTGAAGGAGGGAATGGCTACACCTTC.

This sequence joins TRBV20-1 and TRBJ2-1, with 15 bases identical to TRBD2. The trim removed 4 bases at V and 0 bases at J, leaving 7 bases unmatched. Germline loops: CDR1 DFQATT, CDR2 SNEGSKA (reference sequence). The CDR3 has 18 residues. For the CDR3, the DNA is TGCAGTGCTACTACCGGGACTAGCGGGGGGAGCTCCTACAATGAGCAGTTCTTC. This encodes CSATTGTSGGSSYNEQFF.

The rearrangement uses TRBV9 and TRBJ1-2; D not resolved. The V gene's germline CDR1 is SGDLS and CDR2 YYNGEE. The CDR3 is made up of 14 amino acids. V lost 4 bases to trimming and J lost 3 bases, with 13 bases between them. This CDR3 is CASSPREGDYGYTF. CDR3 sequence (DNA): TGTGCCAGCAGCCCCCGTGAGGGAGACTATGGCTACACCTTC.

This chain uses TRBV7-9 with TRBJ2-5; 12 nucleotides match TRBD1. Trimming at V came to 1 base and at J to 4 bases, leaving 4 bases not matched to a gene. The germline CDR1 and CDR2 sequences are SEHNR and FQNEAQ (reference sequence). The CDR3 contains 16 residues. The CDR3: CASSLVAGQGAETQYF. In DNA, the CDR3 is TGTGCCAGCAGCTTAGTTGCGGGACAGGGGGCAGAGACCCAGTACTTC.

In DNA, the CDR3 is TGTGCCAGCAGTTTCGGCCAGGGGGCAAATCAGCCCCAGCATTTT. Its protein is CASSFGQGANQPQHF. The chain couples TRBV6-5 to TRBJ1-5, with TRBD1 identical over 8 bases. After removal of 4 bases from V and 4 bases from J, the junction contained 6 bases not matched to a gene. The length of the CDR3 is 15 residues. Germline-derived CDR1 and CDR2 are MNHEY and SVGAGI.

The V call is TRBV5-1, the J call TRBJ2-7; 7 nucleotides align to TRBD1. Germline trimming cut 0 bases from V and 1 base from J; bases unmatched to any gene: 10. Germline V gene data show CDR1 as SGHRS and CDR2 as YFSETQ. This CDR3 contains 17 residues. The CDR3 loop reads CASSLALLSDRSYEQYF. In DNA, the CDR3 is TGCGCCAGCAGCTTGGCCCTCCTATCGGACAGGTCCTACGAGCAGTACTTC.

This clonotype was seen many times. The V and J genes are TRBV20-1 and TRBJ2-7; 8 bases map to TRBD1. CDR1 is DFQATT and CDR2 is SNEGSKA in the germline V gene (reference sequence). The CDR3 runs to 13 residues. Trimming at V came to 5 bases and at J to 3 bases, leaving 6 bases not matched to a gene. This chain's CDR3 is CSAQGAYYYEQYF. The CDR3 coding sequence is TGCAGTGCTCAGGGGGCCTACTACTACGAGCAGTACTTC.

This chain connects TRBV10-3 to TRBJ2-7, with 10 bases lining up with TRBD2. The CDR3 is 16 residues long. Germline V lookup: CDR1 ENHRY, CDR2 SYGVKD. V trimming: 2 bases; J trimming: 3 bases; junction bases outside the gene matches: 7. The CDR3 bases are TGTGCCATCAGTGAGCCTGGACTAGCGGATTACTACGAGCAGTACTTC. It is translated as CAISEPGLADYYEQYF.

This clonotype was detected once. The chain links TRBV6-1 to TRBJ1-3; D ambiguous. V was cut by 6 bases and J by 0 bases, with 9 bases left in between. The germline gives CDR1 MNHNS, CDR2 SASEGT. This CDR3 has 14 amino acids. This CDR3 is CASSRGSSGNTIYF. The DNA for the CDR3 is TGTGCCAGCAGCAGAGGAAGCTCTGGAAACACCATATATTTT.

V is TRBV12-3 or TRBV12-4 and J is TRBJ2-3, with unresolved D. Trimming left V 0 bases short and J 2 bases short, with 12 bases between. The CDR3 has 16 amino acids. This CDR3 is CASSLAPVHVTDTQYF. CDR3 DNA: TGTGCCAGCAGTTTAGCGCCTGTCCATGTCACAGATACGCAGTATTTT.

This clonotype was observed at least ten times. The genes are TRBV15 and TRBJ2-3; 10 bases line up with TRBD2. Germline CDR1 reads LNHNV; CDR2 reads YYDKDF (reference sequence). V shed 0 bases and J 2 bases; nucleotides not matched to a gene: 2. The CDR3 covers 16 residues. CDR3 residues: CATSRETSGFTDTQYF. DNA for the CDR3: TGTGCCACCAGCAGAGAGACTAGCGGGTTCACAGATACGCAGTATTTT.

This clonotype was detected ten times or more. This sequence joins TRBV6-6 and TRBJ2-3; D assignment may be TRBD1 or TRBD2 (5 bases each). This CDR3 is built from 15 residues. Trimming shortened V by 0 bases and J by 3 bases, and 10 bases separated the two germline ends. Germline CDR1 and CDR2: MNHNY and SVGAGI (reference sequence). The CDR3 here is CASSYSWGGTDTQYF. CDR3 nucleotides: TGTGCCAGCAGTTACTCGTGGGGCGGGACAGATACGCAGTATTTT.

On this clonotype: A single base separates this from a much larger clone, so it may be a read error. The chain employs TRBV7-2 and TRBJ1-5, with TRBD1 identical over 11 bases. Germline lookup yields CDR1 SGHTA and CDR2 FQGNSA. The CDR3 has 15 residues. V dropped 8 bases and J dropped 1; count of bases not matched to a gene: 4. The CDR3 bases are TGTGCCAGCGGCCGGACAGGGGGCAGCAATCAGCCCCAGCATTTT. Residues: CASGRTGGSNQPQHF.

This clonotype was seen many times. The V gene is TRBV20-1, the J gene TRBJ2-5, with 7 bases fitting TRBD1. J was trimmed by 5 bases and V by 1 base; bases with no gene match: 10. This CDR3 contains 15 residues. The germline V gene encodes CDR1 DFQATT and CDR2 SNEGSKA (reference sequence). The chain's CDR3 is CSARVLQGSGETQYF. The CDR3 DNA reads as TGCAGTGCTAGAGTACTACAGGGGAGTGGGGAGACCCAGTACTTC.

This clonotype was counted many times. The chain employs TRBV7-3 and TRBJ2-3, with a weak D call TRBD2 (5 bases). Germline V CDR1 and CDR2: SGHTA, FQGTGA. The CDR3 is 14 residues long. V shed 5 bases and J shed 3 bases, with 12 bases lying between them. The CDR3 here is CASSHGGGTDTQYF. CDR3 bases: TGTGCCAGCAGCCACGGCGGAGGAACAGATACGCAGTATTTT.

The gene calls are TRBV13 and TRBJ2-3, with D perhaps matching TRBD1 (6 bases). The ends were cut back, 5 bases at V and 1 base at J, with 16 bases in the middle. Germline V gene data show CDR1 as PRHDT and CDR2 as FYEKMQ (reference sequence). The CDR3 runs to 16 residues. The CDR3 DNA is TGTGCCAGCAGCCTATACCCGGACAGAGGCACAGATACGCAGTATTTT. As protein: CASSLYPDRGTDTQYF. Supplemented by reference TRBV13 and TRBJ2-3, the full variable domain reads AAGVIQSPRHLIKEKRETATLKCYPIPRHDTVYWYQQGPGQDPQFLISFYEKMQSDKGSIPDRFSAQQFSDYHSELNMSSLELGDSALYFCASSLYPDRGTDTQYFGPGTRLTVL.

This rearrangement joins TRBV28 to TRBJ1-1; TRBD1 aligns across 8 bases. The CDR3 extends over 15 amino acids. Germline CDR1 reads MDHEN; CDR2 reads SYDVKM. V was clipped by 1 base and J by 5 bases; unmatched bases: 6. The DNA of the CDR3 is TGTGCCAGCAGTTTATTGGGACAGGCGGGGACTGAAGCTTTCTTT. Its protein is CASSLLGQAGTEAFF. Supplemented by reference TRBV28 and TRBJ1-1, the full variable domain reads DVKVTQSSRYLVKRTGEKVFLECVQDMDHENMFWYRQDPGLGLRLIYFSYDVKMKEKGDIPEGYSVSREKKERFSLILESASTNQTSMYLCASSLLGQAGTEAFFGQGTRLTVV.

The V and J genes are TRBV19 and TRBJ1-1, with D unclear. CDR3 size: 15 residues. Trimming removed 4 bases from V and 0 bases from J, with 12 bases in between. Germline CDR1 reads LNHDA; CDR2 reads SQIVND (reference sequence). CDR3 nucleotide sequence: TGTGCCAGTAGTAGCGCGCTGGGTGTGAACACTGAAGCTTTCTTT. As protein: CASSSALGVNTEAFF.

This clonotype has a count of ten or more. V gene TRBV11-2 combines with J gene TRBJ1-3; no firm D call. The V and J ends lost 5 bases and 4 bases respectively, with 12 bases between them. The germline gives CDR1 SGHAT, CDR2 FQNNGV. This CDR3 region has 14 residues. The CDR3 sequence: CASSLLLDGNTIYF. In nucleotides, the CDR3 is TGTGCCAGCAGCCTGCTCCTTGACGGAAACACCATATATTTT. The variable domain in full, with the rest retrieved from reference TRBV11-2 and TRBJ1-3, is EAGVAQSPRYKIIEKRQSVAFWCNPISGHATLYWYQQILGQGPKLLIQFQNNGVVDDSQLPKDRFSAERLKGVDSTLKIQPAKLEDSAVYLCASSLLLDGNTIYFGEGSWLTVV.

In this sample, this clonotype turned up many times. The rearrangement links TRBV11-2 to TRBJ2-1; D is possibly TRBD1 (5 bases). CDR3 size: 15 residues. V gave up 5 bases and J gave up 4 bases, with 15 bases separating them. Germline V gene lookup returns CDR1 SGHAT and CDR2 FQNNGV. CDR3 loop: CASSLRPDKYNEQFF. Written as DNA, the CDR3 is TGTGCCAGCAGCCTGAGGCCGGACAAATACAATGAGCAGTTCTTC.

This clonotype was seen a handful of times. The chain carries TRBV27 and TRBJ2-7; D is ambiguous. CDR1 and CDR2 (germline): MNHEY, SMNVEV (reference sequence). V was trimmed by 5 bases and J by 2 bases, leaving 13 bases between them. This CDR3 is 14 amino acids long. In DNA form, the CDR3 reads TGTGCCAGCAGTATGAAGGGCAGAACCTACGAGCAGTACTTC. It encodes CASSMKGRTYEQYF.

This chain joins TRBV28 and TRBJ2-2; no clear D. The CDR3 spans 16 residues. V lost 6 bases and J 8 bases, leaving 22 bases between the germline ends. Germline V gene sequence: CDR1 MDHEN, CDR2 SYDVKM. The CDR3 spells CASSSPWAESLGELFF. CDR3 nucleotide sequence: TGTGCCAGCAGCTCACCGTGGGCCGAGTCGCTTGGGGAGCTGTTTTTT.

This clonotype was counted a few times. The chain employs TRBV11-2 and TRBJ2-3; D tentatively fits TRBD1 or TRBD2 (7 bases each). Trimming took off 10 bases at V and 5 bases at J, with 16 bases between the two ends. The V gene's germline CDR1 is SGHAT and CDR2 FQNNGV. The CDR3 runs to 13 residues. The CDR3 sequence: CATQGGAIDTQYF. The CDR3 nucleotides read TGTGCCACCCAGGGGGGGGCTATAGATACGCAGTATTTT.

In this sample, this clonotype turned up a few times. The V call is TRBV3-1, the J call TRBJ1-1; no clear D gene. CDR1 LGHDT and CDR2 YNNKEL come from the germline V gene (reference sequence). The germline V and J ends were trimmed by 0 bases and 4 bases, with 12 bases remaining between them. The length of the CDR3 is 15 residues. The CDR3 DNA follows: TGTGCCAGCAGCCAAGACCCCCCGGTGGCCACTGAAGCTTTCTTT. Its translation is CASSQDPPVATEAFF. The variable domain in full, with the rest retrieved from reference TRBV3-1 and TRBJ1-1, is DTAVSQTPKYLVTQMGNDKSIKCEQNLGHDTMYWYKQDSKKFLKIMFSYNNKELIINETVPNRFSPKSPDKAHLNLHINSLELGDSAVYFCASSQDPPVATEAFFGQGTRLTVV.

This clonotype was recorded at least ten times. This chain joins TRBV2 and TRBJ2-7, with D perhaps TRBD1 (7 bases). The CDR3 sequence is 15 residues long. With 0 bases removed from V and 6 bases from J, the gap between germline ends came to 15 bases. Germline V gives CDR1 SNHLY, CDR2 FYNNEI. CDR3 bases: TGTGCCAGCAGTGAAGCGCTTCAGGGGGGTTCCGAGCAGTACTTC. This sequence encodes CASSEALQGGSEQYF.

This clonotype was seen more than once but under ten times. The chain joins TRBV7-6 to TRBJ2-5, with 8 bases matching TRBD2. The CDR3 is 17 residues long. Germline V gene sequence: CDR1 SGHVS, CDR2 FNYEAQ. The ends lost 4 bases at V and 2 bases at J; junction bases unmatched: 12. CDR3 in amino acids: CASSSPSGTSTQETQYF. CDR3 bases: TGTGCCAGCAGCTCGCCCTCCGGGACTAGTACTCAAGAGACCCAGTACTTC.